This TCR beta chain was recovered during a study of beta chain features in type 1 diabetes. On this clone: Its antigen is still unknown.

Findings and caveats of the study: For patients, the naive, central memory and Treg TCRB repertoires appeared more alike than for healthy donors.

The whole isolated RNA underwent reverse transcription, so sequencing captured expressed TCRB transcripts. Sequenced by immunoSEQ multiplex PCR; TCRdb stores in-frame clones only, minus some. The sample carries fewer than 250,000 clones, around 14% recorded once. The receptor comes from a woman aged 40-49 years in good health. The sample taken for sequencing was naive CD4+ T cells from blood.

Here the CDR3 reads CASSATVGGPSSLRETQYF. The DNA of the CDR3 is TGTGCCAGCAGCGCGACGGTCGGGGGGCCCTCCTCTTTGAGGGAGACCCAGTACTTC. J is TRBJ2-5 and V is TRBV9, with TRBD2 as a possible D gene (7 bases). In germline, CDR1 is SGDLS, CDR2 YYNGEE. The germline V and J ends were trimmed by 3 bases and 5 bases, with 29 bases remaining between them. The CDR3 has 19 residues.